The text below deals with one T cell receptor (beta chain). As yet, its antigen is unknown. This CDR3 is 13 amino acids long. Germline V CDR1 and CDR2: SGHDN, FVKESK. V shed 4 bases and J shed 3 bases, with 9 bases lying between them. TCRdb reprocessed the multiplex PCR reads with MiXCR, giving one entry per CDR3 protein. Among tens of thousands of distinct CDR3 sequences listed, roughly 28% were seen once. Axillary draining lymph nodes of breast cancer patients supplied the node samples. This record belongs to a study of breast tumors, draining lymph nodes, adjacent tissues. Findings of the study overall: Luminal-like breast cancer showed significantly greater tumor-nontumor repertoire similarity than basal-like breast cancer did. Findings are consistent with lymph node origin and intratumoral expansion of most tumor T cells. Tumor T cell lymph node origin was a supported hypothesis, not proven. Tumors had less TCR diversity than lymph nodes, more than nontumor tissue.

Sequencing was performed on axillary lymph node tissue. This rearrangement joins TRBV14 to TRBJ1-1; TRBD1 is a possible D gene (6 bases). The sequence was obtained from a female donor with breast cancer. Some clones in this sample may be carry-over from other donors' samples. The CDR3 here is CASSRNRDTEAFF. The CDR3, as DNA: TGTGCCAGCAGCCGGAACAGGGACACTGAAGCTTTCTTT.